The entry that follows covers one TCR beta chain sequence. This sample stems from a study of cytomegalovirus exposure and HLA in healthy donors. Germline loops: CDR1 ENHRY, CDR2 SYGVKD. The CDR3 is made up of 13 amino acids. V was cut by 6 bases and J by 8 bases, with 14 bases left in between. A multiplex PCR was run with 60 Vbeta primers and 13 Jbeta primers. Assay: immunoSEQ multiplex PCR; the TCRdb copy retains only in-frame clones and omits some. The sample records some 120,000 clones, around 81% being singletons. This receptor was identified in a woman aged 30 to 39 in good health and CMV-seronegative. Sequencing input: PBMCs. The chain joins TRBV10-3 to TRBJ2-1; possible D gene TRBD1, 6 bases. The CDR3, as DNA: TGTGCCATCAGGGGACCTGGGGGCGATGAGCAGTTCTTC. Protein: CAIRGPGGDEQFF.